The present entry profiles one T cell receptor beta chain with its context. This specimen belongs to a study of control samples from healthy donors and cancer patients. From germline, CDR1 is SGDLS and CDR2 YYNGEE. The CDR3 contains 16 residues. The V gene lost 1 base and the J gene lost 0 bases, with 11 bases spanning the gap. Generated by immunoSEQ multiplex PCR, the TCRdb table keeps only in-frame clones and is missing some. The sample has approximately 70,000 clones, approximately 89% seen once; the top ten hold around 2%. The rearrangement joins TRBV9 to TRBJ1-3; maybe TRBD1 (5 bases). Sequenced sample: PBMCs. The receptor's source is a woman aged 45-65 years with head and neck cancer. DNA for the CDR3: TGTGCCAGCAGCGTAACGGGGGTACTCTCTGGAAACACCATATATTTT. Translating it yields CASSVTGVLSGNTIYF.